What follows is one TCR beta chain and its context. This clonotype was found a few times. It has no known antigen specificity. No base qualities exist here, and no much larger clone lies one base off it. V loses 1 base of germline sequence and J loses 9 bases, and the interval between the two ends is 10 bases. The CDR3 numbers 13 residues from cysteine through phenylalanine. Left in the record is the CDR3 DNA by itself, 39 bases read in frame from the first base. Reading the germline V gene gives CDR1 SGHTA and CDR2 FQGNSA. The data originate from a study of T-cell memory formation after mild COVID-19 (TCRdb year 2021). With respect to the entire study: Most TCR sequence clusters were specific to one of the two donors. T-cell clones expanding and contracting after mild COVID-19 in a couple of donors were tracked by longitudinal TCRalpha and TCRbeta repertoire sequencing. Two young, previously healthy adult volunteers, one female and one male, were included in the cohort.

The sequencing machine was an Illumina NovaSeq 6000. TCRalpha and TCRbeta cDNA libraries were constructed by 5'RACE with constant-segment primers, with sample barcodes and unique molecular identifiers being introduced. RNA was extracted from every sample with Trizol reagent. The libraries were amplified in two PCR steps, and the second step added a second sample barcode and Illumina TruSeq adapters. Sequencing of the libraries was done on an Illumina NovaSeq, producing 2 x 150 bp paired-end reads. The authors processed their data as follows. With migec v1.2.7, reads were demultiplexed and then collapsed into UMI-guided consensus sequences. Using mixcr v2.1.11, UMI consensuses were aligned to TRA and TRB V and J templates and then assembled into clonotypes. Clonotypes were classified as expanded or contracted when called significant by both edgeR and NoisET, with noise models trained on biological replicates. edgeR calls used a false discovery rate-adjusted p below 0.01 and a log2 fold-change threshold of 1. PCA with hierarchical clustering of max-normalized trajectories of the 1000 most abundant clonotypes was used as exploratory dynamics analysis. The CD4 or CD8 phenotype of responding clones was assigned using the separately sequenced CD4+ and CD8+ repertoires. TCRdb passed the public sequencing reads through fastp at Q25 and MiXCR, retaining productive beta sequences. Merged by CDR3 protein, the rows form single entries marked with the most common genes and DNA. The V and J calls were not made by the authors but by TCRdb's processing. In all, the sample holds 55,000 to 75,000 distinct CDR3 sequences, and about a quarter of those were seen once. The biggest ten clones account for 43% of the sample.

What the work shows at the level of the full study, not this receptor alone: The study included only a couple of mild cases, and larger cohorts that include severe cases with pre-infection samples were judged to be necessary. Whether the second-wave clones peaking on day 37 were SARS-CoV-2 specific was not confirmed. Some responding clones were detected in pre-infection memory, suggesting pre-existing cross-reactive memory T cells joined the SARS-CoV-2 response. From day 15 to 85, contracting clones showed balanced CD4/CD8 phenotypes, whereas a second wave of clones that expanded from day 15 to 37 leaned towards CD4+. Contracting CD4+ clones appeared mostly in the CM and EM memory subsets, whereas CD8+ clones were enriched in EMRA.

Ficoll-Paque density gradient centrifugation was used to isolate PBMCs. The sequence was collected from a man younger than 35 who had mild COVID-19 (a few samples of this study predate the infection). The sample titles of this study are shuffled in the database, so cell type and time point are left out; the donor was told from shared clones. This sequence uses TRBV7-2 and TRBJ2-1; the D segment cannot be called with confidence. The specimen was PBMCs or a T cell subset sorted from them (not recorded which). The bases read TGTGCCAGCAGCTTAGGAGTCCTGAGTGAGCAGTTCTTC. Translated, it gives CASSLGVLSEQFF.